Listed below are T cell receptor beta chains from one sample, sequenced in a study of blood T cell repertoires in COVID-19. TCRdb's table, derived via immunoSEQ multiplex PCR, lists solely in-frame clones and lacks some. This sample has some 60,000 clones; around 82% occur once, and the top ten carry around 9.1%. The sample taken for sequencing was peripheral blood. These receptors all come from a man older than 75 with COVID-19, enrolled during active disease. Both conserved end residues are part of each CDR3. Fields, in order: D gene, V gene, clone size, J gene, CDR3 DNA, CDR3 protein. The D gene is left open where the match is weak. Not all rows give a size; the values are once, few, many and, for expanded clones, a class.

d_call: TRBD1
v_call: TRBV4-3
clone_size: NA
j_call: TRBJ2-3
cdr3_nt: TGCGCCAGCAGCCAGGACCCCCCGCCAGGGGGTCTCACAGATACGCAGTATTTT
cdr3_aa: CASSQDPPPGGLTDTQYF

d_call: NA
v_call: TRBV6-2/TRBV6-3
clone_size: NA
j_call: TRBJ1-5
cdr3_nt: TGTGCCAGCAGTTACACCGGGTCATGGGAGCCCCAGCATTTT
cdr3_aa: CASSYTGSWEPQHF

d_call: NA
v_call: TRBV6-2/TRBV6-3
clone_size: NA
j_call: TRBJ1-1
cdr3_nt: TGTGCCAGCAGTAGGCCCCAGGGATGGACTGAAGCTTTCTTT
cdr3_aa: CASSRPQGWTEAFF

d_call: NA
v_call: TRBV11-2
clone_size: NA
j_call: TRBJ1-2
cdr3_nt: TGTGCCAGCACCGTACACGGACAGTTCGCCTATGGCTACACCTTC
cdr3_aa: CASTVHGQFAYGYTF

d_call: NA
v_call: TRBV5-1
clone_size: NA
j_call: TRBJ1-4
cdr3_nt: TGCGCCAGCAGCTTGGAAGGGGGAGAAGAAAAACTGTTTTTT
cdr3_aa: CASSLEGGEEKLFF

d_call: TRBD2
v_call: TRBV7-2
clone_size: NA
j_call: TRBJ2-1
cdr3_nt: TGTGCCAGCAGGGATAGCGGGAGCTCCTACAATGAGCAGTTCTTC
cdr3_aa: CASRDSGSSYNEQFF

d_call: NA
v_call: TRBV4-3
clone_size: NA
j_call: TRBJ1-5
cdr3_nt: TGCGCCAGCAGCCAAGATCTACCGGTCAATCAGCCCCAGCATTTT
cdr3_aa: CASSQDLPVNQPQHF

d_call: TRBD1
v_call: TRBV6-5
clone_size: NA
j_call: TRBJ1-2
cdr3_nt: TGTGCCAGTACTAACAGGGGTGGCTACACCTTC
cdr3_aa: CASTNRGGYTF

d_call: TRBD1
v_call: TRBV28
clone_size: NA
j_call: TRBJ1-5
cdr3_nt: TGTACCAGCCGAACAGGGGGCATCAATCAGCCCCAGCATTTT
cdr3_aa: CTSRTGGINQPQHF

d_call: TRBD1
v_call: TRBV4-3
clone_size: NA
j_call: TRBJ1-2
cdr3_nt: TGCGCCAGCAGCCAGACAGGGGGCGCGTCTCACTATGGCTACACCTTC
cdr3_aa: CASSQTGGASHYGYTF

d_call: TRBD2
v_call: TRBV3-1/TRBV3-2
clone_size: NA
j_call: TRBJ2-1
cdr3_nt: TGTGCCAGCAGCTTCGGGAGGGATCTCTCCAATGAGCAGTTCTTC
cdr3_aa: CASSFGRDLSNEQFF

d_call: NA
v_call: TRBV18
clone_size: NA
j_call: TRBJ2-1
cdr3_nt: TGTGCCAGCTCACCACAGCAGGGAATATACAATGAGCAGTTCTTC
cdr3_aa: CASSPQQGIYNEQFF

d_call: TRBD1
v_call: TRBV27
clone_size: NA
j_call: TRBJ2-7
cdr3_nt: TGTGCCAGCAGTCTTTTCCCGGGACAGGGGTACGAGCAGTACTTC
cdr3_aa: CASSLFPGQGYEQYF

d_call: NA
v_call: TRBV7-2
clone_size: NA
j_call: TRBJ2-5
cdr3_nt: TGTGCCAGCAGCACGGGTGGGAGTACCCGGGAGACCCAGTACTTC
cdr3_aa: CASSTGGSTRETQYF

d_call: TRBD2
v_call: TRBV5-4
clone_size: few
j_call: TRBJ2-5
cdr3_nt: TGTGCCAGCAGCCCCTCTAGCGGGAGAACAAAGACCCAGTACTTC
cdr3_aa: CASSPSSGRTKTQYF

d_call: NA
v_call: TRBV20-1
clone_size: NA
j_call: TRBJ1-2
cdr3_nt: TGCAGTGCTAGTGTCGGGTTAGGCTATGGCTACACCTTC
cdr3_aa: CSASVGLGYGYTF

d_call: NA
v_call: TRBV15
clone_size: NA
j_call: TRBJ1-3
cdr3_nt: TGTGCCACCAGCAGTGGGGGCTTTGGAAACACCATATATTTT
cdr3_aa: CATSSGGFGNTIYF

d_call: NA
v_call: TRBV7-2
clone_size: NA
j_call: TRBJ1-5
cdr3_nt: TGTGCCAGCAGCTCGGGAGGTATTGGTGGCAATCAGCCCCAGCATTTT
cdr3_aa: CASSSGGIGGNQPQHF

d_call: NA
v_call: TRBV7-2
clone_size: NA
j_call: TRBJ1-5
cdr3_nt: TGTGCCAGCAGCACAGGCGGCAGAAATCAGCCCCAGCATTTT
cdr3_aa: CASSTGGRNQPQHF

d_call: NA
v_call: TRBV19
clone_size: NA
j_call: TRBJ2-7
cdr3_nt: TGTGCCAGTAGGGCGACAAGCTCCTACGAGCAGTACTTC
cdr3_aa: CASRATSSYEQYF

d_call: NA
v_call: TRBV19
clone_size: NA
j_call: TRBJ1-1
cdr3_nt: TGTGCCAGTTATCAAGGGGGTTTGAACACTGAAGCTTTCTTT
cdr3_aa: CASYQGGLNTEAFF

d_call: NA
v_call: TRBV15
clone_size: NA
j_call: TRBJ1-2
cdr3_nt: TGTGCCACCAGCACGGGTATTGTGGACTATGGCTACACCTTC
cdr3_aa: CATSTGIVDYGYTF